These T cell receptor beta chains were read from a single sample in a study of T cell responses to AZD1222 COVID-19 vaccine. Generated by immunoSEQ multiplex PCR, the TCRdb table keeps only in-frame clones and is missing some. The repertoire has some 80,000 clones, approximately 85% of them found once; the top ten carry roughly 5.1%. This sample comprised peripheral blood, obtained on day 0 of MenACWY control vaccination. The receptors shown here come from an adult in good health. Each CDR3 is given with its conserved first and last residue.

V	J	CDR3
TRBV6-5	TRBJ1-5	CASSSRTGGRPQHF
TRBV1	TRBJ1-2	CTSSQNDWTGNYGYTF
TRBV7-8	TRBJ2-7	CASSPPSPYEQYF
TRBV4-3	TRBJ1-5	CASSQSVVGDQPQHF
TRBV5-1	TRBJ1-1	CASSWRQGYTEAFF
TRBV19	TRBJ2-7	CASSKRTGGGPREQYF
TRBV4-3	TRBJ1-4	CASSRRVGIEKLFF
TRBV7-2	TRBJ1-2	CASSLVAQNNYGYTF
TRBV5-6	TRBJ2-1	CASSDRGGNNEQFF
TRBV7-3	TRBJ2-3	CASSLKRGAADTQYF
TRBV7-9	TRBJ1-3	CASSGWTGLGNTIYF
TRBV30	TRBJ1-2	CAWSVAGSSSYTF
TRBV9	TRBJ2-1	CASSVDNEQFF
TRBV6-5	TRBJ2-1	CASSYGLAGYNEQFF
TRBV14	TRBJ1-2	CASSSQGAGDYGYTF
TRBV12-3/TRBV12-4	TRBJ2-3	CASKPAGTDTQYF
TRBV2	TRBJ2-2	CASSLAGGLKYGELFF
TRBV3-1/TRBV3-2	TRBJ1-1	CASSQEGGGTEAFF
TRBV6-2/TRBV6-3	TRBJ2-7	CASSWALAGGAYEQYF
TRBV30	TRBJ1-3	CAWSVGVIGGAGNTIYF
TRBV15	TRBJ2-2	CATSRELAGRPGTGELFF
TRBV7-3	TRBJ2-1	CASSLRASGVVHNEQFF
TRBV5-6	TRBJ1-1	CASSLRTGFGNTEAFF
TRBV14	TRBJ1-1	CASSPLGNRGRDTEAFF
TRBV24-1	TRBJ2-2	CATSDPGSRNTGELFF
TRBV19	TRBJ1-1	CASSIDRDRAFF
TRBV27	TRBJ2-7	CASSLPTGYEQYF